The 28 T cell receptor beta chains below come from one sample, sequenced in a study of blood T cell repertoires in COVID-19. Sequencing used immunoSEQ multiplex PCR; TCRdb keeps in-frame clones, though not all of them. The sample contains about 350,000 clones, 90% to 95% of which appear only once. The source material was peripheral blood. These receptors came from a woman aged 18-35 years who had recovered from COVID-19.

To note about this clone: Other DNA sequences from this sample encode an identical CDR3 as well. The genes are TRBV18 and TRBJ2-3, with 9 bases that match TRBD2. Germline V gives CDR1 KGHSH, CDR2 LQKENI. This CDR3 is 16 amino acids long. The V and J ends lost 0 bases and 3 bases, in that order; junction bases with no gene match: 4. The CDR3 protein is CASSPPGLAGTDTQYF. The CDR3 nucleotides are TGTGCCAGCTCACCACCGGGGCTAGCGGGAACAGATACGCAGTATTTT.

This rearrangement joins TRBV5-6 to TRBJ2-1; D possibly corresponds to TRBD2 (6 bases). The V and J ends lost 0 bases and 6 bases respectively, with 16 bases between them. The CDR3 consists of 16 residues. Germline V CDR1 and CDR2: SGHDT, YYEEEE. This CDR3 is CASSLVVGGRSNEQFF. In nucleotides, the CDR3 is TGTGCCAGCAGCTTGGTTGTCGGGGGTCGAAGCAATGAGCAGTTCTTC.

This chain connects TRBV9 to TRBJ2-1, with TRBD2 identical over 10 bases. This CDR3 contains 16 residues. V shed 4 bases, J shed 6 bases, and the junction held 10 bases outside the gene matches. Germline values: CDR1 SGDLS, CDR2 YYNGEE. Here the CDR3 DNA reads TGTGCCAGCAGCCCCCGACCGGGACTAGCGTCCAATGAGCAGTTCTTC. It specifies CASSPRPGLASNEQFF.

The chain recombines TRBV6-4 with TRBJ2-1, with a tentative D call TRBD2 (5 bases). CDR1 and CDR2 from the germline V gene are MRHNA and SNTAGT. V gave up 11 bases and J gave up 4 bases, with 18 bases separating them. CDR3 length: 14 amino acids. The CDR3 nucleotides read TGTGCCCTTTTGCCCAAGCGGAGATACAATGAGCAGTTCTTC. Translation gives CALLPKRRYNEQFF.

The rearrangement links TRBV25-1 to TRBJ1-5; D may be TRBD1 (6 bases). The CDR3 runs 12 residues. The germline V and J ends were trimmed by 6 bases and 6 bases, with 9 bases remaining between them. Germline assignment: CDR1 MGHDK and CDR2 SYGVNS. This CDR3 reads CASRQGIQPQHF. CDR3 sequence (DNA): TGTGCCAGCAGGCAGGGGATTCAGCCCCAGCATTTT. Complete variable domain (other parts from reference TRBV25-1 and TRBJ1-5): EADIYQTPRYLVIGTGKKITLECSQTMGHDKMYWYQQDPGMELHLIHYSYGVNSTEKGDLSSESTVSRIRTEHFPLTLESARPSHTSQYLCASRQGIQPQHFGDGTRLSIL.

The rearrangement links TRBV5-4 to TRBJ1-4, with D maybe TRBD1 (5 bases). The V gene's germline CDR1 is SGHNT and CDR2 YYREEE (reference sequence). V lost 5 bases, J lost 0 bases, and 14 bases lay in between. The CDR3 length is 16 residues. The DNA for the CDR3 is TGTGCCAGCAGGCCATTTCCAGGGACAACTAATGAAAAACTGTTTTTT. Protein: CASRPFPGTTNEKLFF.

The chain recombines TRBV2 with TRBJ2-5; 9 nucleotides agree with TRBD2. The CDR3 runs 14 residues. Per the germline V gene, CDR1 is SNHLY and CDR2 is FYNNEI. V lost 10 bases to trimming and J lost 4 bases; unmatched junction nucleotides: 10. The CDR3 sequence is CATNGASGTETQYF. The DNA for the CDR3 is TGTGCCACCAACGGGGCTAGCGGGACAGAGACCCAGTACTTC.

The rearrangement links TRBV5-4 to TRBJ1-5, with D tentatively TRBD1 (6 bases). The CDR3 is 16 residues long. Trimming cost V 4 bases and J 7 bases, with 21 bases left between them. CDR1 and CDR2 (germline): SGHNT, YYREEE (reference sequence). CDR3 amino acids: CASSEPLGDMSQPQHF. DNA for the CDR3: TGTGCCAGCAGCGAACCGTTAGGGGACATGAGCCAGCCCCAGCATTTT.

V is TRBV10-3 and J is TRBJ1-1; D unclear. Germline assignment: CDR1 ENHRY and CDR2 SYGVKD. CDR3 size: 15 residues. Deletions cut 3 bases from V and 5 bases from J, with 16 bases between. The chain's CDR3 is CAISDLRGKGTEAFF. CDR3 bases: TGTGCCATCAGTGACCTCCGCGGGAAGGGTACTGAAGCTTTCTTT.

The rearrangement joins TRBV29-1 to TRBJ1-2; 9 positions agree with TRBD1. Unmatched junction bases numbered 11, after V lost 4 bases and J lost 8 bases. Germline V CDR1 and CDR2: SQVTM, ANQGSEA. This CDR3 contains 14 residues. The CDR3 region has the DNA TGCAGCGTTGCCCTACGACAGGGGGAGGGGGGCTACACCTTC. Its translation: CSVALRQGEGGYTF. The full variable domain, with the rest looked up from reference TRBV29-1 and TRBJ1-2, is SAVISQKPSRDICQRGTSLTIQCQVDSQVTMMFWYRQQPGQSLTLIATANQGSEATYESGFVIDKFPISRPNLTFSTLTVSNMSPEDSSIYLCSVALRQGEGGYTFGSGTRLTVV.

This chain joins TRBV30 and TRBJ2-7; 12 nucleotides align to TRBD2. The CDR3 is 15 residues long. Trimming removed 1 base from V and 4 bases from J; junction bases left unmatched: 5. The germline gives CDR1 GTSNPN, CDR2 SVGIG (reference sequence). The CDR3 DNA sequence: TGTGCCTGGAGTGGCCCGACTAGCGGGAGTTACGAGCAGTACGTC. Translation: CAWSGPTSGSYEQYV.

The chain is built from TRBV4-2 and TRBJ2-1; D call uncertain. V was cut by 1 base and J by 2 bases, with 9 bases left in between. CDR3 length: 15 amino acids. Germline CDR1 is LGHNA and CDR2 is YNFKEQ. CDR3 nucleotide sequence: TGTGCCAGCAGCCAAGTTTCTAGGACCTACAATGAGCAGTTCTTC. It codes for CASSQVSRTYNEQFF.

This sequence joins TRBV11-3 and TRBJ2-2; D gene uncertain. Trimming left V 0 bases short and J 6 bases short, with 5 bases between. The CDR3 length is 13 residues. In germline, CDR1 is SGHNT, CDR2 YENEEA. This chain's CDR3 is CASSLDISGELFF. CDR3 sequence (DNA): TGTGCCAGCAGCTTAGATATCTCCGGGGAGCTGTTTTTT.

The V call is TRBV7-9, the J call TRBJ2-1; 10 bases align to TRBD2. This CDR3 is built from 15 residues. CDR1 SEHNR and CDR2 FQNEAQ come from the germline V gene (reference sequence). Unmatched junction bases numbered 6, after V lost 3 bases and J lost 7 bases. CDR3 in DNA: TGTGCCAGCAGCTTCCACGGGACTAGCGAAAATGAGCAGTTCTTC. This translates into CASSFHGTSENEQFF.

The genes are TRBV30 and TRBJ1-3; tentatively, D is TRBD1 (6 bases). The V and J ends lost 2 bases and 4 bases respectively, with 9 bases between them. The CDR3 covers 13 residues. Germline V gene data show CDR1 as GTSNPN and CDR2 as SVGIG (reference sequence). The CDR3 protein is CAWSSTGGNTIYF. CDR3 DNA sequence: TGTGCCTGGAGTTCAACAGGGGGAAACACCATATATTTT.

The chain uses TRBV7-2 and TRBJ1-2; D not certain. The CDR3 runs 15 residues. Germline V lookup: CDR1 SGHTA, CDR2 FQGNSA. The V end lost 5 bases, the J end lost 8 bases, and 21 bases lay between the germline ends. CDR3 region: CASSNNLDGGRGYTF. Here the CDR3 DNA reads TGTGCCAGCAGCAACAACTTGGACGGAGGGCGCGGCTACACCTTC. Supplemented by reference TRBV7-2 and TRBJ1-2, the full variable domain reads GAGVSQSPSNKVTEKGKDVELRCDPISGHTALYWYRQSLGQGLEFLIYFQGNSAPDKSGLPSDRFSAERTGGSVSTLTIQRTQQEDSAVYLCASSNNLDGGRGYTFGSGTRLTVV.

The genes are TRBV18 and TRBJ1-2; D possibly corresponds to TRBD1 (6 bases). This CDR3 comprises 16 residues. V gave up 2 bases and J gave up 0 bases, with 13 bases separating them. The germline gives CDR1 KGHSH, CDR2 LQKENI. CDR3 residues: CASSPGPRGSNYGYTF. The CDR3 nucleotides read TGTGCCAGCTCACCAGGTCCCAGGGGCTCTAACTATGGCTACACCTTC.

The chain joins TRBV19 to TRBJ1-2; 7 bases match TRBD1. The CDR3 contains 13 residues. Trimming took 5 bases from V and 8 from J; bases not matched to a gene: 8. Germline V gene lookup returns CDR1 LNHDA and CDR2 SQIVND (reference sequence). The CDR3 nucleotides read TGTGCCAGTAGTCCGACAGGGTCTTACGGCTACACCTTC. Its translation is CASSPTGSYGYTF.

CDR3 residues: CAWSRTGGYTF. The CDR3 nucleotides read TGTGCCTGGAGTAGGACAGGGGGCTACACCTTC. V gene TRBV30 combines with J gene TRBJ1-2, with 8 bases aligning to TRBD1. This CDR3 is built from 11 residues. V dropped 2 bases and J dropped 8; count of bases not matched to a gene: 1. Germline loops: CDR1 GTSNPN, CDR2 SVGIG (reference sequence). The full variable domain, in which reference TRBV30 and TRBJ1-2 provide the parts outside the CDR3, is SQTIHQWPATLVQPVGSPLSLECTVEGTSNPNLYWYRQAAGRGLQLLFYSVGIGQISSEVPQNLSASRPQDRQFILSSKKLLLSDSGFYLCAWSRTGGYTFGSGTRLTVV.

This chain joins TRBV6-5 and TRBJ1-2; D is unresolved. Looked up from germline, CDR1 is MNHEY and CDR2 is SVGAGI. The CDR3 runs to 13 residues. The ends were cut back, 6 bases at V and 5 bases at J, with 13 bases in the middle. CDR3 DNA sequence: TGTGCCAGCAGCTCAATCGGCGGTTATGGCTACACCTTC. Translating it yields CASSSIGGYGYTF.

As DNA, the CDR3 is TGCGCCAGCAGTCACCTCCACCCCAGGGGCCATAAGACTAACACCGGGGAGCTGTTTTTT. Translating it yields CASSHLHPRGHKTNTGELFF. The chain is built from TRBV23-1 and TRBJ2-2; possible D gene TRBD1, 6 bases. TRBV23-1 is designated an ORF whose function remains uncertain. Trimming cost V 3 bases and J 2 bases, with 25 bases left between them. The CDR3 length is 20 residues.

Only one count was recorded for this clone. V gene TRBV3-1 (or the pseudogene TRBV3-2) combines with J gene TRBJ1-2; D uncertain. The germline V gene encodes CDR1 LGHDT and CDR2 YNNKEL (reference sequence). The CDR3 contains 12 residues. Trimming removed 1 base from V and 13 bases from J, with 13 bases in between. The CDR3 region is CASSQVSGQPTF. DNA of the CDR3: TGTGCCAGCAGCCAAGTCTCGGGTCAACCCACCTTC.

The chain joins TRBV9 to TRBJ1-3, with D unresolved. The CDR3 runs to 16 residues. V was clipped by 0 bases and J by 0 bases, with 10 bases between them. Germline CDR1 reads SGDLS; CDR2 reads YYNGEE. The CDR3 loop is CASSVGALSSGNTIYF. In DNA, the CDR3 is TGTGCCAGCAGCGTAGGGGCCCTGAGCTCTGGAAACACCATATATTTT.

J is TRBJ1-1 and V is TRBV2, with a tentative D call TRBD1 (5 bases). The germline CDR1 and CDR2 sequences are SNHLY and FYNNEI. With 6 bases removed from V and 0 bases from J, the gap between germline ends came to 17 bases. This CDR3 has 16 residues. CDR3 sequence (DNA): TGTGCCAGCAGCTGGGGGGAAAATCTTGTGAACACTGAAGCTTTCTTT. Residues: CASSWGENLVNTEAFF.

The rearrangement joins TRBV11-3 to TRBJ2-6; 7 bases are shared with TRBD1. The germline gives CDR1 SGHNT, CDR2 YENEEA. Trimming at V came to 10 bases and at J to 4 bases, leaving 13 bases not matched to a gene. CDR3 length equals 16 residues. CDR3 bases: TGTGCCATGGGACAGACCCTGCGCTCAGGGGCCAACGTCCTGACTTTC. This gives the protein CAMGQTLRSGANVLTF.

Only a few counts were recorded for this clone. The CDR3 here is CASSELAGTNTGELFF. The CDR3 bases are TGCGCCAGCAGCGAACTAGCGGGGACGAACACCGGGGAGCTGTTTTTT. The rearrangement uses TRBV4-1 and TRBJ2-2, with 10 nucleotides matching TRBD2. The V gene end was trimmed by 5 bases and the J gene end by 0 bases; junction bases not matched to a gene: 3. Germline CDR1 reads MGHRA; CDR2 reads YSYEKL. The CDR3 is 16 amino acids.

The J gene is TRBJ1-2, the V gene TRBV11-3; 9 nucleotides agree with TRBD1. V trimming: 5 bases; J trimming: 7 bases; junction bases outside the gene matches: 11. The CDR3 is 15 amino acids. Germline V CDR1 and CDR2: SGHNT, YENEEA. The CDR3 here is CASSATGGAWVGYTF. CDR3 DNA sequence: TGTGCCAGCAGCGCCACAGGGGGCGCTTGGGTTGGCTACACCTTC.

The sample holds a few counts of this clone. This rearrangement joins TRBV5-1 to TRBJ1-2, with D perhaps TRBD1 (6 bases). V lost 8 bases to trimming and J lost 0 bases, with 14 bases between them. CDR1 is SGHRS and CDR2 is YFSETQ in the germline V gene. This CDR3 is 14 amino acids long. This chain's CDR3 is CARLSTGSNYGYTF. The CDR3 DNA is TGCGCCAGACTCTCGACAGGCTCTAACTATGGCTACACCTTC.